This is a list of T cell receptor beta chains from one sample in a study of identical twins. TCRdb redid the calling of the 5' RACE reads with MiXCR, one entry per CDR3 protein. The sample lists roughly 1,500,000 distinct CDR3 sequences, less than 35% occurring once. Material: cord blood. These receptors all stem from a newborn girl in good health. Both conserved end residues are part of each CDR3. D genes are given only for firm matches. Clone size is shown for a subset of rows, as once, few, many or a class of expanded clone.

clone size: NA
D gene: NA
V gene: TRBV28
CDR3 length: 12
J gene: TRBJ2-7
CDR3 protein: CASSPEPYEQYF
CDR3 DNA: TGTGCCAGCAGTCCCGAACCCTACGAGCAGTACTTC

clone size: NA
D gene: NA
V gene: TRBV12-3/TRBV12-4
CDR3 length: 12
J gene: TRBJ2-7
CDR3 protein: CASRWGLYEQYF
CDR3 DNA: TGTGCCAGCAGGTGGGGACTCTACGAGCAGTACTTC

clone size: few
D gene: TRBD1
V gene: TRBV20-1
CDR3 length: 15
J gene: TRBJ1-6
CDR3 protein: CSASVRTGVSSPLHF
CDR3 DNA: TGCAGTGCTAGTGTCCGGACAGGGGTATCCTCACCCCTCCACTTT

clone size: NA
D gene: NA
V gene: TRBV10-3
CDR3 length: 13
J gene: TRBJ2-7
CDR3 protein: CAISEQGIYEQYF
CDR3 DNA: TGTGCCATCAGTGAGCAGGGAATCTACGAGCAGTACTTC

clone size: few
D gene: TRBD1
V gene: TRBV12-3/TRBV12-4
CDR3 length: 13
J gene: TRBJ1-1
CDR3 protein: CASSLDWTGEAFF
CDR3 DNA: TGTGCCAGCAGTTTAGATTGGACAGGCGAGGCTTTCTTT

clone size: many
D gene: NA
V gene: TRBV12-3/TRBV12-4
CDR3 length: 13
J gene: TRBJ2-1
CDR3 protein: CASSFFSRGEQFF
CDR3 DNA: TGTGCCAGCAGTTTTTTTTCTCGGGGTGAGCAGTTCTTC

clone size: NA
D gene: NA
V gene: TRBV7-9
CDR3 length: 19
J gene: TRBJ2-2
CDR3 protein: CASSLAPGLLLSNTGELFF
CDR3 DNA: TGTGCCAGCAGCTTAGCCCCGGGACTCCTTCTCTCGAACACCGGGGAGCTGTTTTTT

clone size: NA
D gene: TRBD2
V gene: TRBV7-2
CDR3 length: 16
J gene: TRBJ2-5
CDR3 protein: CASSFARRLAQETQYF
CDR3 DNA: TGTGCCAGCAGCTTCGCCCGAAGACTAGCTCAAGAGACCCAGTACTTC

clone size: NA
D gene: NA
V gene: TRBV28
CDR3 length: 12
J gene: TRBJ2-5
CDR3 protein: CASSWVGRTQYF
CDR3 DNA: TGTGCCAGCAGTTGGGTCGGGAGAACCCAGTACTTC

clone size: NA
D gene: NA
V gene: TRBV12-3/TRBV12-4
CDR3 length: 12
J gene: TRBJ1-6
CDR3 protein: CASSYGESPPHF
CDR3 DNA: TGTGCCAGCAGTTATGGCGAATCACCCCCCCACTTT

clone size: NA
D gene: TRBD1
V gene: TRBV5-6
CDR3 length: 14
J gene: TRBJ1-5
CDR3 protein: CASSRTGRGQPQHF
CDR3 DNA: TGTGCCAGCAGCCGGACAGGGCGCGGTCAGCCCCAGCATTTT

clone size: NA
D gene: NA
V gene: TRBV27
CDR3 length: 17
J gene: TRBJ2-1
CDR3 protein: CASTPAGAGLTYNEQFF
CDR3 DNA: TGTGCCAGCACCCCAGCCGGGGCGGGGCTTACCTACAATGAGCAGTTCTTC